This entry describes one TCR beta chain. This clonotype occurred a few times. Its antigen is not yet known. Base qualities were left out, and no much larger clone turns up one base away. The data stem from a study of T cells in Graves' hyperthyroidism and ophthalmopathy (dated by TCRdb to between 2018 and 2021). Regarding the study in general: A discovery cohort of fewer than 110 patients, about 40 with Graves' ophthalmopathy and approximately 57 with stable Graves' hyperthyroidism, was used to find distinguishing TCR V-J signatures. Prospective prediction of ophthalmopathy was tested in an independent validation cohort of approximately 19 hyperthyroidism patients and roughly 16 patients who later progressed to ophthalmopathy. Thyroid tissue and blood T-cell repertoires from six Graves' hyperthyroidism patients were also compared in the study. The 100 or so discovery patients were randomly split 7:3 into training and test sets. After blood sampling, hyperthyroidism patients were treated with methimazole at a starting dose of 30 mg daily, and ophthalmopathy patients were treated with high-dose intravenous methylprednisolone. TCR Vbeta CDR3 sequencing of 120 to 150 peripheral blood samples (over 40 ophthalmopathy, about 74 hyperthyroidism and roughly 17 progressor patients) is reported in the paper. On the study overall, not on this receptor specifically: A 13 V-J signature model separated ophthalmopathy from stable hyperthyroidism, with about 88% sensitivity and just under 84% specificity in cross-validation and 80%/75% in testing. Sample size was not statistically predetermined, and blinding of investigators to group allocation was not performed. In validation, the model predicted progression to ophthalmopathy a median of around six months before onset, with 65% to 71% sensitivity and just under 75% specificity. Blood samples also contained most of the expanded thyroid clonotypes (frequency above 0.001), which suggests that blood repertoires may reflect thyroid immune responses.

CDR1 and CDR2 are drawn from the germline V gene: SGHDN, FVKESK. There are 16 amino acids in the CDR3, from cysteine to phenylalanine inclusive. Only CDR3 DNA remains: 48 bases, in frame from the first base. Ends trimmed: V by 1 base, J by 2 bases; bases unmatched to a gene: 6. Graves' hyperthyroidism was defined as stable when no progression to ophthalmopathy occurred over 18 months of follow-up. Hyperthyroidism patients were newly diagnosed, with disease duration under 2 months, and aged 18 to 65 years. Any patient with an uncontrolled infection, another autoimmune disease, pregnancy or lactation was excluded. Diagnoses were based on clinical symptoms, serum thyroxine and TRAb, thyroid ultrasound and orbital computed tomography. Trizol reagent was used to extract total RNA, and RNA quality was then checked on an Agilent 2100 Bioanalyzer. The TCR beta CDR3 regions were amplified from the RNA transcripts. For the first round of RT-PCR on the TCR CDR3, the HTBI primer set was used together with the Qiagen OneStep RT-PCR kit. The libraries were constructed in a second round of multiplex PCR and then size-selected and purified. Paired-end sequencing of the libraries was performed with 100 bp reads on an Illumina HiSeq2000. Concerning the study's data processing: SOAPnuke was used to process the raw data, with reads discarded if the reads contained adapters or uncalled bases, had a mean Phred below 15, or lacked an exact constant-primer or identifier match. COPE v1.2.5 was used to merge high-quality paired reads, and clonotypes were defined as unique nucleotide sequences. Clonotypes were aligned to IMGT TRBV, TRBD and TRBJ reference segments using MiTCR v1.1. Analysis was restricted to V-J combinations with a frequency above 0.0001, which covered 98% to 99.2% of repertoires. A TCS score was defined as the ratio between F50 (clonal expansion) and ExV (chaos), using BLOSUM62-based TCRdist between CDR3 peptides within each V-J. Welch's t-statistics and random forest reduced roughly 530 V-J features to under 15, which were used in a naive Bayes classifier (R e1071). Using fastp at Q25 and MiXCR, TCRdb reprocessed the public reads and kept productive beta chains. For every CDR3 protein sequence, its rows merge into one entry that carries the most common genes and DNA. The V and J calls shown here were made by TCRdb, not taken from the authors' results. The sample includes some 600,000 distinct CDR3 sequences, with about 45% observed a single time. Roughly 8.2% of the sample is in the top ten clones.

The sample was peripheral blood or thyroid tissue (not recorded which). This clonotype was obtained from a young woman with Graves' hyperthyroidism. Donor details come from another sample of the same person, matched by shared clones. The sequence joins TRBV14 to TRBJ2-7, and TRBD2 matches 9 of the central bases. CDR3 region: CASSQVPSGIAYEQYF. In nucleotides, the sequence is TGTGCCAGCAGCCAAGTCCCTAGCGGGATAGCCTACGAGCAGTACTTC. The CDR3 plus the reference TRBV14 and TRBJ2-7 genes for the other parts give the full variable domain: EAGVTQFPSHSVIEKGQTVTLRCDPISGHDNLYWYRRVMGKEIKFLLHFVKESKQDESGMPNNRFLAERTGGTYSTLKVQPAELEDSGVYFCASSQVPSGIAYEQYFGPGTRLTVT.